This T cell receptor (beta chain) was retrieved from a study of graft-versus-host responses after intestinal transplantation. As concerns this clone: Its antigen remains unknown.

Sequencing was performed with immunoSEQ multiplex PCR; in TCRdb, only in-frame clones are kept and a portion is missing. Among some 97,000 clones, roughly nine tenths were seen once, and the ten largest hold 0.85% to 1%. Between the trimmed V and J ends, which lost 5 bases and 8 bases, there was a span of 10 bases. Germline V gives CDR1 MDHEN, CDR2 SYDVKM. There are 12 residues in the CDR3. The receptor was derived from a human donor who was the organ donor for an intestinal transplant. The genes are TRBV28 and TRBJ2-1; maybe TRBD2 (6 bases). The sequences come from unstimulated CD4+ T cells sorted from spleen or lymph node cells, collected before transplant. DNA for the CDR3: TGTGCCAGCAGTGTAAGGGAGGATGAGCAGTTCTTC. Translation: CASSVREDEQFF.